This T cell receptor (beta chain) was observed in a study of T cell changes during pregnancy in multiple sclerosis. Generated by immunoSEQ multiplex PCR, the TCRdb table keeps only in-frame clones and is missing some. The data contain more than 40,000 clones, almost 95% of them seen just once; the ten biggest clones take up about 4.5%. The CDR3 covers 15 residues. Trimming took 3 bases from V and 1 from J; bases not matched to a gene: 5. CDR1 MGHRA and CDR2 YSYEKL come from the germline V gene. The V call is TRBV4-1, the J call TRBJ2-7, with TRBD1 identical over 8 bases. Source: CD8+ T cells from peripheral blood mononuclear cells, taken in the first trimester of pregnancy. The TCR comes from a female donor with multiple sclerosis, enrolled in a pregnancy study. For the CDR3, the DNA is TGCGCCAGCAGCCAGGCCAGGGGGCTTTCCTACGAGCAGTACTTC. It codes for CASSQARGLSYEQYF.